These 2 T cell receptor beta chains were all obtained from the same sample, sequenced in a study of cytomegalovirus exposure and HLA in healthy donors. This PCR relied on a set of 60 Vbeta primers and 13 Jbeta primers. This table comes from immunoSEQ multiplex PCR, and its TCRdb copy is limited to in-frame clones, with some not included. The table includes approximately 290,000 clones, 80% detected once. Sequenced sample: PBMCs. The receptors come from a girl under 10 years old in good health and CMV-seronegative.

This sequence joins TRBV27 and TRBJ2-7; perhaps TRBD1 as D (6 bases). This CDR3 comprises 15 residues. Germline values: CDR1 MNHEY, CDR2 SMNVEV (reference sequence). V was clipped by 3 bases and J by 4 bases, with 16 bases between them. CDR3 sequence (DNA): TGTGCCAGCAGTTTCGTAGACAGGATTTGGTACGAGCAGTACTTC. It codes for CASSFVDRIWYEQYF.

This clone has a single count. V is TRBV6-1 and J is TRBJ1-2; D possibly corresponds to TRBD1 (6 bases). Germline CDR1 is MNHNS and CDR2 is SASEGT. The V and J ends lost 6 bases and 2 bases respectively, with 16 bases between them. The CDR3 contains 15 residues. CDR3 DNA: TGTGCCAGCAGCGAATCAGGGGTGCGGAACTATGGCTACACCTTC. This encodes CASSESGVRNYGYTF.